The clone carrying this T cell receptor (beta chain) was recorded a few times. Its antigen remains unknown. The CDR3 sequence is 17 residues long. CDR1 and CDR2 (germline): SGHTA, FQGNSA. V dropped 5 bases and J dropped 2 bases, with 20 bases sitting between them. The record originates from a study of blood T cells in healthy people across ages. The study, taken as a whole, reports: No one knew whether donors had CMV, which possibly confounded expanded clonotype changes.

The use of a sample-barcoded 5' primer and a J-beta primer mix characterized a second PCR of 7 to 11 cycles. TCRdb called the 5' RACE reads again in MiXCR, with one record for every CDR3 protein. The profile shows almost 800,000 distinct CDR3 sequences, over 45% of them singletons. Samples each yielded at least 5.5 micrograms of total RNA. This chain connects TRBV7-2 to TRBJ2-3, with D perhaps matching TRBD2 (6 bases). Sequencing was carried out using blood. This sequence was found in a young man in good health. DNA of the CDR3: TGTGCCAGCAGCGGGAGACTAGGAGAGGGGTTCACAGATACGCAGTATTTT. Its protein product is CASSGRLGEGFTDTQYF.